The 21 T cell receptor beta chains below all came from one sample that was sequenced in a study of blood T cell repertoires in COVID-19. The assay was immunoSEQ multiplex PCR, and TCRdb's table has in-frame clones only and misses some. Among approximately 67,000 clones listed, under 95% were seen once. Material: peripheral blood. The receptors stem from a woman aged 60 to 75 with active COVID-19.

Note on this clone: The same CDR3 is also encoded by other DNA sequences in this sample. The chain carries TRBV19 and TRBJ1-1; a possible D gene is TRBD1 (5 bases). The V end was cut by 5 bases, the J end by 1 base, with 11 bases between. This CDR3 has 14 amino acids. The germline gives CDR1 LNHDA, CDR2 SQIVND (reference sequence). The CDR3: CASSVGQGNTEAFF. Here the CDR3 DNA reads TGTGCCAGTAGTGTCGGACAAGGGAACACTGAAGCTTTCTTT.

This chain connects TRBV28 to TRBJ2-5, with a tentative D call TRBD2 (5 bases). Per germline, CDR1 MDHEN and CDR2 SYDVKM. Trimming removed 7 bases from V and 3 bases from J, with 21 bases in between. CDR3 length: 16 residues. Written as DNA, the CDR3 is TGTGCCAGCACCCCCCGTCGAGGGAGAGGTGAAGAGACCCAGTACTTC. Protein sequence: CASTPRRGRGEETQYF.

V and J are TRBV3-1 (or the pseudogene TRBV3-2) and TRBJ2-1, with 8 bases that match TRBD2. J gave up 4 bases and V 3 bases, and 5 bases lay outside the gene matches. This CDR3 spans 15 amino acids. CDR1 and CDR2 from the germline V gene are LGHDT and YNNKEL (reference sequence). The chain's CDR3 is CASSQELAAYNEQFF. CDR3 nucleotides: TGTGCCAGCAGCCAGGAACTAGCGGCATACAATGAGCAGTTCTTC.

The genes are TRBV6-6 and TRBJ1-1; unclear D gene. CDR3 length equals 14 residues. Germline assignment: CDR1 MNHNY and CDR2 SVGAGI (reference sequence). V was trimmed by 7 bases and J by 5 bases, leaving 17 bases between them. CDR3 in amino acids: CASNAGPRRTEAFF. CDR3 DNA: TGTGCCAGCAACGCGGGCCCCCGGAGGACTGAAGCTTTCTTT.

This clone was picked up one time. The chain couples TRBV7-2 to TRBJ2-2; D remains ambiguous. The CDR3 runs 14 residues. V shed 3 bases and J shed 2 bases, with 7 bases lying between them. The germline CDR1 and CDR2 sequences are SGHTA and FQGNSA. The CDR3 DNA follows: TGTGCCAGCAGCTTGGTACTCAACACCGGGGAGCTGTTTTTT. As protein: CASSLVLNTGELFF.

The chain couples TRBV5-1 to TRBJ2-3, with 7 bases lining up with TRBD1. Trimming cost V 1 base and J 4 bases; bases outside gene matches: 3. There are 14 residues in the CDR3. Germline assignment: CDR1 SGHRS and CDR2 YFSETQ. The CDR3 nucleotides read TGCGCCAGCAGCTTGAGGGGGCGCCCAGATACGCAGTATTTT. This sequence encodes CASSLRGRPDTQYF.

The J gene is TRBJ2-1, the V gene TRBV5-4, with a tentative D call TRBD1 (6 bases). The V end lost 4 bases, the J end lost 12 bases, and 20 bases lay between the germline ends. Per the germline V gene, CDR1 is SGHNT and CDR2 is YYREEE (reference sequence). The CDR3 consists of 14 residues. The CDR3 protein is CASSRPEGVPGQFF. CDR3 coding DNA: TGTGCCAGCAGCCGGCCTGAGGGGGTCCCAGGGCAGTTCTTC.

DNA for the CDR3: TGTGCCAGCTCACCACAGGACTTCAACACCGGGGAGCTGTTTTTT. It yields the protein CASSPQDFNTGELFF. The chain couples TRBV18 to TRBJ2-2; maybe TRBD2 (5 bases). Per the germline V gene, CDR1 is KGHSH and CDR2 is LQKENI. CDR3 size: 15 residues. V gave up 1 base and J gave up 2 bases, with 8 bases separating them.

The chain carries TRBV7-8 and TRBJ1-1, with a tentative D call TRBD1 (5 bases). V lost 9 bases and J 4 bases, leaving 18 bases between the germline ends. The CDR3 has 14 amino acids. Germline loops: CDR1 SGHVS, CDR2 FQNEAQ. The CDR3: CASSWGGGGTEAFF. The CDR3 region has the DNA TGTGCCAGTTCTTGGGGGGGAGGCGGCACTGAAGCTTTCTTT.

The chain is built from TRBV7-9 and TRBJ1-4; D is unresolved. CDR3 size: 12 residues. V lost 4 bases to trimming and J lost 6 bases, with 6 bases between them. Germline V gives CDR1 SEHNR, CDR2 FQNEAQ (reference sequence). CDR3 DNA sequence: TGTGCCAGCAGCTCTATGGATGAAAAACTGTTTTTT. It encodes CASSSMDEKLFF.

The chain joins TRBV4-1 to TRBJ2-1; TRBD1 agrees at 8 bases. After removal of 3 bases from V and 2 bases from J, the junction contained 3 bases not matched to a gene. CDR3 length: 15 amino acids. In germline, CDR1 is MGHRA, CDR2 YSYEKL. This CDR3 is CASSQVDRAYNEQFF. For the CDR3, the DNA is TGCGCCAGCAGCCAGGTGGACAGGGCCTACAATGAGCAGTTCTTC.

This clone was recorded once. This sequence joins TRBV3-1 (or the pseudogene TRBV3-2) and TRBJ2-1, with 11 bases identical to TRBD2. The CDR3 spans 16 residues. The ends lost 3 bases at V and 5 bases at J; junction bases unmatched: 6. Germline V CDR1 and CDR2: LGHDT, YNNKEL (reference sequence). CDR3: CASSQPGTSGNNEQFF. CDR3 DNA: TGTGCCAGCAGCCAGCCCGGGACTAGCGGTAACAATGAGCAGTTCTTC.

The chain couples TRBV18 to TRBJ2-3; 7 positions match TRBD1. Germline trimming cut 4 bases from V and 0 bases from J; bases unmatched to any gene: 1. Germline V CDR1 and CDR2: KGHSH, LQKENI. The CDR3 contains 14 residues. CDR3 protein: CASSQGASTDTQYF. The CDR3 bases are TGTGCCAGCTCACAGGGGGCGAGCACAGATACGCAGTATTTT. The full variable domain, in which reference TRBV18 and TRBJ2-3 provide the parts outside the CDR3, is NAGVMQNPRHLVRRRGQEARLRCSPMKGHSHVYWYRQLPEEGLKFMVYLQKENIIDESGMPKERFSAEFPKEGPSILRIQQVVRGDSAAYFCASSQGASTDTQYFGPGTRLTVL.

The chain uses TRBV20-1 and TRBJ2-1; 8 bases match TRBD2. This CDR3 comprises 11 residues. Germline CDR1 is DFQATT and CDR2 is SNEGSKA (reference sequence). The CDR3 loop reads CRGLAGNEQFF. CDR3 DNA: TGCAGAGGACTAGCCGGCAATGAGCAGTTCTTC.

V usage is TRBV28 and J usage is TRBJ2-3; 8 bases agree with TRBD1. Unmatched junction bases numbered 6, after V lost 5 bases and J lost 2 bases. This CDR3 region has 15 residues. Germline V gives CDR1 MDHEN, CDR2 SYDVKM. CDR3 sequence (DNA): TGTGCCAGCAGTAGGTACAGGGGGGTCACAGATACGCAGTATTTT. It encodes CASSRYRGVTDTQYF.

The chain couples TRBV19 to TRBJ2-3, with 8 bases aligning to TRBD1. The ends lost 6 bases at V and 0 bases at J; junction bases unmatched: 11. The CDR3 has 17 amino acids. Germline V gives CDR1 LNHDA, CDR2 SQIVND (reference sequence). The CDR3 nucleotides read TGTGCCAGTAGACTAACCGGGACAGGACTTAGCACAGATACGCAGTATTTT. Translation: CASRLTGTGLSTDTQYF.

The rearrangement links TRBV19 to TRBJ1-3, with no clear D. Trimming pared 5 bases from V and 0 bases from J, leaving 11 bases between. The CDR3 length is 15 residues. CDR1 LNHDA and CDR2 SQIVND come from the germline V gene (reference sequence). DNA for the CDR3: TGTGCCAGTAGTTCAACAGAGAGCTCTGGAAACACCATATATTTT. As protein: CASSSTESSGNTIYF.

This clone was found a few times. The rearrangement links TRBV28 to TRBJ1-1; 9 bases are shared with TRBD1. Per the germline V gene, CDR1 is MDHEN and CDR2 is SYDVKM. The ends lost 6 bases at V and 4 bases at J; junction bases unmatched: 12. The CDR3 is made up of 16 amino acids. The CDR3 nucleotides read TGTGCCAGCAGCCCACTCTCCGTGGACAGGGGCACTGAAGCTTTCTTT. It translates to CASSPLSVDRGTEAFF. Drawing the rest from reference TRBV28 and TRBJ1-1, the complete variable domain is DVKVTQSSRYLVKRTGEKVFLECVQDMDHENMFWYRQDPGLGLRLIYFSYDVKMKEKGDIPEGYSVSREKKERFSLILESASTNQTSMYLCASSPLSVDRGTEAFFGQGTRLTVV.

J is TRBJ1-2 and V is TRBV5-5; D possibly corresponds to TRBD1 (5 bases). Trimming cost V 0 bases and J 0 bases, with 9 bases left between them. Germline V lookup: CDR1 SGHKS, CDR2 YYEKEE (reference sequence). The CDR3 has 15 residues. The CDR3 DNA follows: TGTGCCAGCAGCTTGGAAGGGGCTGCTAACTATGGCTACACCTTC. Protein product: CASSLEGAANYGYTF.

The chain links TRBV7-8 to TRBJ2-1, with D tentatively TRBD2 (5 bases). V lost 2 bases and J lost 10, with 12 bases in between. The CDR3 is 13 residues long. The germline V gene encodes CDR1 SGHVS and CDR2 FQNEAQ. CDR3 nucleotides: TGTGCCAGCAGCTTAAGGAGGACGGGAGAGCAGTTCTTC. Protein sequence: CASSLRRTGEQFF.

The J gene is TRBJ1-1, the V gene TRBV13; D is perhaps TRBD1 (5 bases). Trimming shortened V by 6 bases and J by 6 bases, and 14 bases separated the two germline ends. CDR3 size: 13 residues. Germline loops: CDR1 PRHDT, CDR2 FYEKMQ (reference sequence). The CDR3 reads CASRGAPLPEAFF. CDR3 nucleotides: TGTGCCAGCAGAGGGGCGCCACTTCCTGAAGCTTTCTTT. The whole variable domain, filled in from reference TRBV13 and TRBJ1-1, reads AAGVIQSPRHLIKEKRETATLKCYPIPRHDTVYWYQQGPGQDPQFLISFYEKMQSDKGSIPDRFSAQQFSDYHSELNMSSLELGDSALYFCASRGAPLPEAFFGQGTRLTVV.